The TCR beta chain described here comes from a study of blood T cell repertoires in COVID-19. Study-wide context: Both acute and convalescent COVID-19 samples were obtained from the United States, Italy and Spain. Nucleic acid was either cDNA or gDNA, and it came from T cells, B-cell-depleted T cells, or PBMCs.

As handled by the study authors: Reference gene primer amplification gave estimated nucleated cell counts. Libraries were prepared by immunoSEQ multiplex PCR; TCRdb keeps only in-frame clonotypes and omits some of them. V and J calls and clone size come straight from that table; D and trimming were deduced from the DNA. The profile covers about 670,000 clones, with 70% to 90% appearing a single time and around 0.3% taken by the ten largest. The CDR3 spans 16 residues. Germline V gives CDR1 SGHTA, CDR2 FQGNSA. V gave up 2 bases and J gave up 7 bases; unmatched junction bases: 9. This clone was recorded once.

The chain is built from TRBV7-2 and TRBJ2-2; 8 bases align to TRBD2. Sample: peripheral blood. The receptor was isolated from a woman aged 18-29 years with acute or convalescent COVID-19. The CDR3 region has the DNA TGTGCCAGCAGCTTATTTCGGGGGGGCGCCGGCGGGGAGCTGTTTTTT. Its protein is CASSLFRGGAGGELFF.